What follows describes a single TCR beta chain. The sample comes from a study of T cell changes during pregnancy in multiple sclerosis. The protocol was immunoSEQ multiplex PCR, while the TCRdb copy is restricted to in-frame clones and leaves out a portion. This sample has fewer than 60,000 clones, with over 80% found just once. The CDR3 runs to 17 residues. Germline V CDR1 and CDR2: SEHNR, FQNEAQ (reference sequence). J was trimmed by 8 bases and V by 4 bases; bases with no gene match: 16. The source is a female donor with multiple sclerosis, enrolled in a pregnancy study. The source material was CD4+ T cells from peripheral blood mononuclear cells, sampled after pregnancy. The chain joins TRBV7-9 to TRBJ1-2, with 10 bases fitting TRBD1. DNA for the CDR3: TGTGCCAGCAGCTCGCCGGGTGGGACAGGGGCTGTGGAGGGCTACACCTTC. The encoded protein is CASSSPGGTGAVEGYTF.